These T cell receptor beta chains were read from a single sample in a study of CD8+CD57+ T cells in acquired aplastic anemia. Each CDR3 protein is one row after TCRdb ran MiXCR on the reads. Here the sample spans 350,000 to 450,000 distinct CDR3 sequences, approximately 70% being singletons. Sequencing used sorted CD4+, CD8+, or CD8+CD57+ T cells (not recorded which) from PBMCs. These receptors were obtained from a human donor in good health, serving as a control. Both conserved end residues are trimmed from each CDR3.

cdr3_length: 13; v_call: TRBV2; j_call: TRBJ2-5; cdr3_aa: ARSVGGANDYTHY
cdr3_length: 10; v_call: TRBV2; j_call: TRBJ1-3; cdr3_aa: ASSETGNTIY
cdr3_length: 13; v_call: TRBV5-1; j_call: TRBJ2-7; cdr3_aa: ASSPTGPSSYEQY
cdr3_length: 20; v_call: TRBV25-1; j_call: TRBJ2-4; cdr3_aa: ASSGLQDGTGGAGVAKNIQY
cdr3_length: 14; v_call: TRBV2; j_call: TRBJ2-7; cdr3_aa: ASSETLQTPNYEQY
cdr3_length: 9; v_call: TRBV29-1; j_call: TRBJ2-1; cdr3_aa: SAQFTNEQF
cdr3_length: 12; v_call: TRBV19; j_call: TRBJ1-6; cdr3_aa: ASSIRLGYSPLH
cdr3_length: 14; v_call: TRBV7-2; j_call: TRBJ2-7; cdr3_aa: ASSSTIGWNSSEQY
cdr3_length: 12; v_call: TRBV12-3/TRBV12-4; j_call: TRBJ2-3; cdr3_aa: ASTSGGRPDTQY
cdr3_length: 15; v_call: TRBV10-3; j_call: TRBJ2-3; cdr3_aa: AIRAGTGVVNTDTQY
cdr3_length: 14; v_call: TRBV15; j_call: TRBJ1-3; cdr3_aa: ATSSKTFAGGNTIY
cdr3_length: 12; v_call: TRBV7-6; j_call: TRBJ1-4; cdr3_aa: ASSLIGTGEKLF
cdr3_length: 10; v_call: TRBV12-3/TRBV12-4; j_call: TRBJ2-1; cdr3_aa: ASSLGRFEQF
cdr3_length: 11; v_call: TRBV12-3/TRBV12-4; j_call: TRBJ1-2; cdr3_aa: ASKVAGFNGYT
cdr3_length: 10; v_call: TRBV2; j_call: TRBJ2-7; cdr3_aa: ASSGGCYEQY
cdr3_length: 12; v_call: TRBV19; j_call: TRBJ1-1; cdr3_aa: ASRNLRRGTEAF
cdr3_length: 11; v_call: TRBV10-3; j_call: TRBJ1-1; cdr3_aa: AIRADLNTEAF
cdr3_length: 15; v_call: TRBV20-1; j_call: TRBJ2-5; cdr3_aa: SARGYGRGKYQETQY
cdr3_length: 13; v_call: TRBV7-9; j_call: TRBJ2-3; cdr3_aa: ASSFLETYTDTQY
cdr3_length: 13; v_call: TRBV7-9; j_call: TRBJ1-3; cdr3_aa: ASSLVSAKGKTMY
cdr3_length: 11; v_call: TRBV5-1; j_call: TRBJ1-1; cdr3_aa: ASSLTVNTEAF
cdr3_length: 14; v_call: TRBV7-4; j_call: TRBJ2-3; cdr3_aa: ASSFAGTGLTDTQY
cdr3_length: 14; v_call: TRBV19; j_call: NA; cdr3_aa: ASTLGDGGAGNTIY
cdr3_length: 14; v_call: TRBV9; j_call: TRBJ2-3; cdr3_aa: ASSVGASGGPNTQY
cdr3_length: 14; v_call: TRBV5-1; j_call: TRBJ2-7; cdr3_aa: ASSRTWTQASYGQY
cdr3_length: 13; v_call: TRBV20-1; j_call: TRBJ1-3; cdr3_aa: SARLVRYGGNTIY
cdr3_length: 14; v_call: TRBV5-1; j_call: TRBJ2-7; cdr3_aa: ASRRAKRGPRYEQY
cdr3_length: 12; v_call: TRBV10-3; j_call: TRBJ1-2; cdr3_aa: AWSVPGQPGGYT
cdr3_length: 11; v_call: TRBV12-3/TRBV12-4; j_call: TRBJ1-1; cdr3_aa: ASSHYLNTEAF